The source of this T cell receptor beta chain is a study of control samples from healthy donors and cancer patients (dated by TCRdb to 2020 to 2022). The library was built by means of the immunoSEQ multiplex PCR assay. TCRdb took over this immuneACCESS table, retaining in-frame rearrangements with V and J assigned. Such tables are incomplete; in checked studies, under half of the missing clones stem from an unresolved V gene, and the remainder is unexplained. For this sample there are around 200,000 clones; around 93% appear just once. Almost 1.5% of the sample rests with the top ten. This clone was counted a single time. It lacks a known antigen. No per-base quality is available; no much larger clone lies one base away. Within the sample, other DNA sequences also encode this same CDR3. For this chain, trimming is 4 bases at the V end and 0 bases at the J end, and the number of junction bases without a gene match is 6. For CDR1 and CDR2, the germline V gene (reference sequence) lists LNHDA and SQIVND. The CDR3 runs 15 residues from the cysteine to the phenylalanine. The DNA shown is the 45-base CDR3, in frame from base 1.

The sequenced sample was blood. The rearranged segments are TRBV19 and TRBJ2-7; TRBD1 aligns with 7 central bases. The sequence came from a man between 18 and 35 years old in good health. The CDR3 protein sequence reads: CASSTRTGSSYEQYF. The bases are TGTGCCAGTAGTACCCGGACAGGAAGCTCCTACGAGCAGTACTTC.